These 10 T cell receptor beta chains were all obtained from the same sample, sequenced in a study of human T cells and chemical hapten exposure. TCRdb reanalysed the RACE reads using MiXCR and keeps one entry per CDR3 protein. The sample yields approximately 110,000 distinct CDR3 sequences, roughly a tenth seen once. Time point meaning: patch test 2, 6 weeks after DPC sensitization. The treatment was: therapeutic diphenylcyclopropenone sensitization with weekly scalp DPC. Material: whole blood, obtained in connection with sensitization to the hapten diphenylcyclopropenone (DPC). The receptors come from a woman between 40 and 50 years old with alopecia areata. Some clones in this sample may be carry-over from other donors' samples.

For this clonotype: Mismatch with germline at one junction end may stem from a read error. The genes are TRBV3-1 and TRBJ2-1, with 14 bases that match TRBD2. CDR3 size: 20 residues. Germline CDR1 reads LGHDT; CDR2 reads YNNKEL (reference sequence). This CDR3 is CASSQVRLAGGPRSYNEQFF. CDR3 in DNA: TGCGCCAGCAGCCAAGTGAGACTAGCGGGGGGGCCCCGTTCCTACAATGAGCAGTTCTTC.

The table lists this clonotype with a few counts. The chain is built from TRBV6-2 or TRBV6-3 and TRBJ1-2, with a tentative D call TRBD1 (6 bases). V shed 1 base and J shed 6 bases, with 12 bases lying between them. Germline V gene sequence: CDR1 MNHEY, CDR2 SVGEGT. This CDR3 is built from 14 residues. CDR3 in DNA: TGTGCCAGCAGTTACTGGGAAAAGGGGGATGGCTACACCTTC. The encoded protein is CASSYWEKGDGYTF.

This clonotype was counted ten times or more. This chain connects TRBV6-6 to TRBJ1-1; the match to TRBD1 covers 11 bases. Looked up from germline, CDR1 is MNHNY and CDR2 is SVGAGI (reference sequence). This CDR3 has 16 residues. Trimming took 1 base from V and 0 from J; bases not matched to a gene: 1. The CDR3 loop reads CASSYWGQGVNTEAFF. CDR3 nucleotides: TGTGCCAGCAGTTACTGGGGACAGGGGGTGAACACTGAAGCTTTCTTT.

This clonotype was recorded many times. The DNA for the CDR3 is TGTGCCTGGAGTGTATGGGGGCCCTACGAGCAGTACTTC. Translation: CAWSVWGPYEQYF. The chain uses TRBV30 and TRBJ2-7; a weak D match, TRBD1 (6 bases). Germline CDR1 reads GTSNPN; CDR2 reads SVGIG (reference sequence). The length of the CDR3 is 13 residues. The V and J ends lost 0 bases and 2 bases respectively, with 8 bases between them. The full variable domain, with the rest looked up from reference TRBV30 and TRBJ2-7, is SQTIHQWPATLVQPVGSPLSLECTVEGTSNPNLYWYRQAAGRGLQLLFYSVGIGQISSEVPQNLSASRPQDRQFILSSKKLLLSDSGFYLCAWSVWGPYEQYFGPGTRLTVT.

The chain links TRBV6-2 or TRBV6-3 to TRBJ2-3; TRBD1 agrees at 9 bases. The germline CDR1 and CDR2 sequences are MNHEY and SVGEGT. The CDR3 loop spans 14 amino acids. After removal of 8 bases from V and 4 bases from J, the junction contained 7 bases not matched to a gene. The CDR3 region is CASGGQGIPDTQYF. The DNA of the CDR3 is TGTGCCAGCGGCGGACAGGGGATCCCAGATACGCAGTATTTT.

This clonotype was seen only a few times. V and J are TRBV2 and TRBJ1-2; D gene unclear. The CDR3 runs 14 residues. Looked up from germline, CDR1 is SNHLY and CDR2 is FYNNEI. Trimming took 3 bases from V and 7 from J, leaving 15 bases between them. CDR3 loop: CASSDGRTFFGYTF. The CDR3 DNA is TGTGCCAGCAGTGATGGCCGGACGTTTTTTGGCTACACCTTC.

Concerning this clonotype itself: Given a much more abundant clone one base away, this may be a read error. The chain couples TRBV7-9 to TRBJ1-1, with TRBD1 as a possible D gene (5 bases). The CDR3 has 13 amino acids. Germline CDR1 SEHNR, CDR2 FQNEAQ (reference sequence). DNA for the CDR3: TGTGCCAGCAGCTTAGCGGGAGGGACTGAAGTTTTCTTT. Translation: CASSLAGGTEVFF.

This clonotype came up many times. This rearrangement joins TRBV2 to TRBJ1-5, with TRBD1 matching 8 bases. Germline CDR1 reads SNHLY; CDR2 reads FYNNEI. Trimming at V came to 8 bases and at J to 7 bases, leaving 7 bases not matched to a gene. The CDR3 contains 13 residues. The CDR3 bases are TGTGCCAGCGCAGGGGGCGCGTGGCAGCCCCAGCATTTT. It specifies CASAGGAWQPQHF. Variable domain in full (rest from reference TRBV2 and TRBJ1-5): EPEVTQTPSHQVTQMGQEVILRCVPISNHLYFYWYRQILGQKVEFLVSFYNNEISEKSEIFDDQFSVERPDGSNFTLKIRSTKLEDSAMYFCASAGGAWQPQHFGDGTRLSIL.

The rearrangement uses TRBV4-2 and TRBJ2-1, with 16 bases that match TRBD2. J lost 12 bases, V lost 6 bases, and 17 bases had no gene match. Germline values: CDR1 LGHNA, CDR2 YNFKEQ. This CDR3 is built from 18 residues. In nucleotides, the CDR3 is TGTGCCAGCAGTCGTCCGGGACTAGCGGGGGGGTTTTCATTCGGGCAGTTCTTC. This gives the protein CASSRPGLAGGFSFGQFF.

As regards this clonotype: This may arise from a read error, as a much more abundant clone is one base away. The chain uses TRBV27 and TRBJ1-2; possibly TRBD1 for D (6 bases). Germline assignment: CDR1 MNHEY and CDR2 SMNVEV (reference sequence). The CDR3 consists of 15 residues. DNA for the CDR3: TGTGCCAGCAGGAATACAGGGAGAACTAACTTTGGCTACACCTTC. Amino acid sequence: CASRNTGRTNFGYTF.